The clone carrying this TCR beta chain was seen just once. Its matching antigen is unknown. This record comes from a study of long-term antiretroviral therapy in people with HIV. It was version v3.0 of the immunoSEQ assay that was run at survey level. Here immunoSEQ multiplex PCR was the method, and the copy in TCRdb shows in-frame clones only, minus some. The data contain 15,000 to 20,000 clones, 70% to 80% of them singletons. The study, taken as a whole, reports: Transplant-donor-level diversity was not reached after ART, though diversity increased. Before ART, certain clones expanded, and these dominated the repertoire at all time points.

The sequencing here drew on unsorted PBMCs, taken at the start of antiretroviral therapy. This TCR came from a young man with HIV.

CDR3: CASSPLGQGGLNRNTEAFF. The CDR3 nucleotides read TGTGCCAGCTCACCGTTGGGACAGGGCGGACTTAACCGGAACACTGAAGCTTTCTTT. V usage is TRBV18 and J usage is TRBJ1-1; TRBD1 aligns across 9 bases. The CDR3 is 19 residues long. Germline CDR1 KGHSH, CDR2 LQKENI. The J segment lost 1 base and the V segment lost 3 bases, leaving 15 bases of the junction unmatched.